This T cell receptor (beta chain) was found in a study of T cell responses to AZD1222 COVID-19 vaccine (dated by TCRdb to the early 2020s). Background on the whole study: AZD1222 recipients whose second dose came at about 4 weeks and those whose second dose came at about 12 weeks were combined into one group, since spike-specific TCR depth and breadth did not differ between the two schedules. TCR sequencing was performed for 230 to 250 trial participants, of whom about 200 were given two doses of AZD1222 and around 25 were given two doses of MenACWY control vaccine. Trial participants were enrolled by age into subgroups of 18-55, 56-69 and 70-plus years, and approximately 150, 30 and 60 TCR-sequenced participants, respectively, were included in these subgroups.

Interpreted using the paper, the time point label stands for: baseline before first vaccination. Vaccinee samples were obtained from the UK trials COV001 and COV002, which included a single-blind randomized controlled phase 2/3 trial of AZD1222 (ChAdOx1 nCoV-19) in healthy adults. Trial participant PBMC samples were collected at day 0 and day 28 after the second dose for TCRbeta chain sequencing. Findings and caveats that apply to the study as a whole: Most participants were white British and females outnumbered males, and the authors suggested that clonal diversity may have been underestimated. In the small 56-69-year group, the increase in depth fell short of significance, most likely because of low power. After two AZD1222 doses, spike-specific TCR breadth and depth were significantly higher than at day 0 and than in MenACWY recipients. Epitopes outside the regions mutated in the B.1.351 and B.1.1.7 variants were reportedly recognized by nearly half of the unique spike-specific TCRs. Because no day 14 peak-response samples were available, the repertoires could be characterized only after the peak T cell response. The vaccine-associated CD4 TCRs covered the entire spike protein, and the dominant responses fell in regions 160-218 and 743-854. Conclusions about previously exposed vaccinees were limited because only six or seven AZD1222 recipients were SARS-CoV-2 seropositive at baseline.

The CDR3 spans 13 residues, from the cysteine through the phenylalanine. Kept here is only the CDR3 DNA, which spans 39 bases and is read in frame from base 1. The germline V gene gives CDR1 as KGHSH and CDR2 as LQKENI. Trimming takes 3 bases from V and 1 base from J, and the germline ends sit 6 bases apart. In regard to this clone: There is no known antigen for this receptor. Base qualities were left out, and no much larger clone turns up one base away.

The CDR3 regions of human TCRbeta chains were analyzed by immunosequencing. On the authors' methods: Repertoire TCRs were matched against a reference library of SARS-CoV-2-specific TCRs generated with the MIRA antigen-specificity platform. Breadth was defined as the fraction of unique TCRs that were SARS-CoV-2-associated, and depth was defined as the fraction of total T cells that were SARS-CoV-2-associated. Using the MIRA data, every spike-specific TCR was mapped to the spike region that the TCR reacted to and assigned to either a CD4 or a CD8 class. Log10-transformed breadth and depth values were compared by one-way ANOVA with Sidak's multiple comparisons tests. Here the immuneACCESS table is served through TCRdb, limited to in-frame sequences with V and J called. Missing clones are a known gap in these copies; in checked studies unresolved V genes cover under half, and the rest lacks a known reason. The D gene and trimming were derived from the DNA, and the V and J assignments and clone size from that table. The sample has about 130,000 clones on record, 80% to 90% of them singletons. Over 6.5% of the sample is in the top ten clones.

The sequence links TRBV18 to TRBJ2-5; a tentative D match to TRBD1 spans 5 bases. The sequences come from peripheral blood, collected on day 0 of AZD1222 vaccination. This receptor was obtained from an adult in good health. Here is the DNA: TGTGCCAGCTCACCTGACAGCCAAGAGACCCAGTACTTC. Its product reads: CASSPDSQETQYF.